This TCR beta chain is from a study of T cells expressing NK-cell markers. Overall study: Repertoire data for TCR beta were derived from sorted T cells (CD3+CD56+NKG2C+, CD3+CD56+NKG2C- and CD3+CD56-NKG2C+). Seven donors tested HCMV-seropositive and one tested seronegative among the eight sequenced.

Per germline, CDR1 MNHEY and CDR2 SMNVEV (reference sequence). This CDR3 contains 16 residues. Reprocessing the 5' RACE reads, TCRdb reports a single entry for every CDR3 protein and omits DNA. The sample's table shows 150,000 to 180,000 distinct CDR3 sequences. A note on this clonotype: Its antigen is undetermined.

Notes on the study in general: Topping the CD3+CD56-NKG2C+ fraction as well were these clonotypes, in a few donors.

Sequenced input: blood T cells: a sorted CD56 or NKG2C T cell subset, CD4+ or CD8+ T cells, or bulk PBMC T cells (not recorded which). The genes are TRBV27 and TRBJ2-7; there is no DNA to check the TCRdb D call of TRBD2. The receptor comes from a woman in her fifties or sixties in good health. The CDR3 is CASLQPSGIPSYEQYF.